Each of the 29 T cell receptor beta chains below was sequenced from the same sample in a study of shared clonotypes between healthy human individuals. Sequenced by immunoSEQ multiplex PCR; TCRdb stores in-frame clones only, minus some. The sample contains roughly 2.6 million clones, roughly nine tenths of which appear only once. The material sequenced was naive CD4+ T cells sorted from blood. The subset here: CD45RA+ positively selected. The receptors here all came from a man younger than 35 in good health.

The chain recombines TRBV5-6 with TRBJ2-7, with TRBD2 identical over 10 bases. The CDR3 is 16 amino acids. CDR1 and CDR2 from the germline V gene are SGHDT and YYEEEE. J was trimmed by 6 bases and V by 2 bases; bases with no gene match: 11. CDR3 sequence: CASSFTSGVIVREQYF. CDR3 DNA: TGTGCCAGCAGCTTCACTAGCGGGGTCATCGTCCGCGAGCAGTACTTC.

This clone is a singleton in its sample. The chain uses TRBV9 and TRBJ1-2; D unclear. Germline CDR1 reads SGDLS; CDR2 reads YYNGEE. V was cut by 0 bases and J by 0 bases, with 9 bases left in between. The CDR3 covers 15 residues. The CDR3 DNA reads as TGTGCCAGCAGCGTAGTGGGCAGTTCTAACTATGGCTACACCTTC. The encoded protein is CASSVVGSSNYGYTF.

The DNA of the CDR3 is TGTGCCAGCAGTTTATGGACAGGGGGCACCGGGGAGCTGTTTTTT. This encodes CASSLWTGGTGELFF. The J gene is TRBJ2-2, the V gene TRBV27; 10 bases are shared with TRBD1. CDR3 size: 15 residues. V lost 1 base and J lost 4; bases outside the gene matches: 0. Germline V gene lookup returns CDR1 MNHEY and CDR2 SMNVEV (reference sequence).

V is TRBV25-1 and J is TRBJ2-5, with D unresolved. The DNA end is a closer match to TRBJ2-7, so the J assignment may be wrong. The CDR3 has 12 residues. Germline values: CDR1 MGHDK, CDR2 SYGVNS. This chain's CDR3 is CASKAGPYEQYF. CDR3 coding DNA: TGTGCCTCCAAGGCAGGTCCCTACGAGCAGTACTTC.

This clone is a singleton in its sample. The sample carries other DNA sequences with the same CDR3. The gene calls are TRBV19 and TRBJ2-1; the match to TRBD2 covers 16 bases. J gave up 4 bases and V 6 bases, and 3 bases lay outside the gene matches. The CDR3 has 16 residues. The germline V gene encodes CDR1 LNHDA and CDR2 SQIVND (reference sequence). The CDR3 sequence: CASRGLAGGGYNEQFF. CDR3 coding DNA: TGTGCCAGTAGGGGACTAGCGGGAGGGGGGTACAATGAGCAGTTCTTC.

Of note for this clone: The same CDR3 can be traced to other DNA sequences in this sample. This chain links TRBV18 with TRBJ2-6; no reliable D call. CDR1 and CDR2 from the germline V gene are KGHSH and LQKENI. Trimming removed 6 bases from V and 0 bases from J, with 6 bases in between. This CDR3 region has 14 residues. The CDR3 DNA reads TGTGCCAGCTCCCTAAGCTCTGGGGCCAACGTCCTGACTTTC. Amino acid sequence: CASSLSSGANVLTF.

The J gene is TRBJ1-3, the V gene TRBV6-6, with D possibly TRBD1 on 6 matching bases. CDR1 and CDR2 from the germline V gene are MNHNY and SVGAGI (reference sequence). The CDR3 contains 15 residues. Trimming stripped 6 bases from V and 4 bases from J, with 16 bases between. The CDR3 protein is CASSPPGAGGNTIYF. CDR3 DNA: TGTGCCAGCAGCCCCCCGGGGGCAGGCGGAAACACCATATATTTT.

The chain is built from TRBV2 and TRBJ2-6; D gene uncertain. Germline V gene lookup returns CDR1 SNHLY and CDR2 FYNNEI. There are 15 residues in the CDR3. Trimming removed 3 bases from V and 3 bases from J, with 9 bases in between. The CDR3 is CASSEFSSGANVLTF. CDR3 coding DNA: TGTGCCAGCAGTGAGTTTAGTAGTGGGGCCAACGTCCTGACTTTC.

The genes are TRBV28 and TRBJ1-6; D may be TRBD1 (5 bases). Trimming cost V 3 bases and J 9 bases, with 15 bases left between them. The CDR3 loop spans 15 amino acids. CDR1 MDHEN and CDR2 SYDVKM come from the germline V gene. The CDR3 nucleotides read TGTGCCAGCAGTTTCCCAGGGACCAAAGGTTCACCCCTCCACTTT. This codes for CASSFPGTKGSPLHF.

The chain links TRBV19 to TRBJ1-4; 7 bases fit TRBD1. CDR3 length: 17 amino acids. Germline V gives CDR1 LNHDA, CDR2 SQIVND (reference sequence). J lost 1 base, V lost 6 bases, and 11 bases had no gene match. The CDR3 DNA follows: TGTGCCAGTAGCCCGGAACAGGGGAGTCTAACTAATGAAAAACTGTTTTTT. The encoded protein is CASSPEQGSLTNEKLFF.

The chain links TRBV7-9 to TRBJ2-5, with TRBD2 matching 10 bases. The CDR3 runs 17 residues. The germline V gene encodes CDR1 SEHNR and CDR2 FQNEAQ (reference sequence). After removal of 4 bases from V and 4 bases from J, the junction contained 12 bases not matched to a gene. The CDR3 coding sequence is TGTGCCAGCAGCTCCGTGTGGGCTAGCGGGAGTAGAGAGACCCAGTACTTC. Its protein product is CASSSVWASGSRETQYF.

The chain links TRBV11-3 to TRBJ2-1; no definite D call. This CDR3 contains 14 residues. V was trimmed by 1 base and J by 8 bases, leaving 12 bases between them. The germline CDR1 and CDR2 sequences are SGHNT and YENEEA. The CDR3 nucleotides read TGTGCCAGCAGCTTAGGTGGTGATTTAGATGAGCAGTTCTTC. It specifies CASSLGGDLDEQFF. Complete variable domain (other parts from reference TRBV11-3 and TRBJ2-1): EAGVVQSPRYKIIEKKQPVAFWCNPISGHNTLYWYLQNLGQGPELLIRYENEEAVDDSQLPKDRFSAERLKGVDSTLKIQPAELGDSAVYLCASSLGGDLDEQFFGPGTRLTVL.

This chain uses TRBV5-1 with TRBJ1-2; 11 positions match TRBD1. This CDR3 spans 15 amino acids. V shed 4 bases, J shed 5 bases, and the junction held 7 bases outside the gene matches. Germline V gives CDR1 SGHRS, CDR2 YFSETQ. CDR3: CASSVGQGAGYGYTF. The CDR3 nucleotides are TGCGCCAGCAGCGTCGGACAGGGGGCAGGATATGGCTACACCTTC. Complete variable domain (other parts from reference TRBV5-1 and TRBJ1-2): KAGVTQTPRYLIKTRGQQVTLSCSPISGHRSVSWYQQTPGQGLQFLFEYFSETQRNKGNFPGRFSGRQFSNSRSEMNVSTLELGDSALYLCASSVGQGAGYGYTFGSGTRLTVV.

This clone occurred a few times. The chain combines TRBV28 with TRBJ1-1; no definite D call. The CDR3 runs to 14 residues. From germline, CDR1 is MDHEN and CDR2 SYDVKM. Deletions cut 11 bases from V and 1 base from J, with 17 bases between. The CDR3 loop is CAVELQGGNTEAFF. The DNA for the CDR3 is TGTGCCGTTGAGCTTCAAGGCGGGAACACTGAAGCTTTCTTT.

The chain is built from TRBV4-2 and TRBJ1-2; 7 nucleotides align to TRBD1. Germline V CDR1 and CDR2: LGHNA, YNFKEQ. This CDR3 has 17 residues. Unmatched junction bases numbered 12, after V lost 1 base and J lost 4 bases. The CDR3 sequence is CASSQGVTQGKSYGYTF. As DNA, the CDR3 is TGTGCCAGCAGCCAAGGGGTCACACAGGGGAAAAGCTATGGCTACACCTTC.

The rearrangement uses TRBV12-1 and TRBJ2-2; TRBD2, the table's D call, lacks a check against the DNA. TRBV12-1 is flagged as a pseudogene. The CDR3 length is 12 residues. The CDR3 region has the DNA TGTGCCAGCAGTAAGGAGGGCCGGGGAGCTGTTTTT. Its translation: CASSKEGRGAVF.

The chain recombines TRBV2 with TRBJ1-1, with D unclear. Trimming pared 0 bases from V and 10 bases from J, leaving 12 bases between. Germline assignment: CDR1 SNHLY and CDR2 FYNNEI. CDR3 length: 13 amino acids. CDR3 sequence: CASSEALPVGAFF. The CDR3 bases are TGTGCCAGCAGTGAAGCGCTTCCAGTCGGAGCTTTCTTT.

The rearrangement uses TRBV29-1 and TRBJ2-5; D gene uncertain. V was shortened by 4 bases and J by 3 bases, with 6 bases between the two germline ends. Germline loops: CDR1 SQVTM, CDR2 ANQGSEA. The CDR3 extends over 11 amino acids. CDR3 amino acids: CSVGFKETQYF. DNA of the CDR3: TGCAGCGTTGGGTTCAAAGAGACCCAGTACTTC.

V usage is TRBV5-1 and J usage is TRBJ1-1; 7 bases match TRBD1. Germline CDR1 SGHRS, CDR2 YFSETQ. The CDR3 has 15 amino acids. V was pared by 3 bases and J by 1 base, with 6 bases of the junction left unmatched. CDR3 in DNA: TGCGCCAGCAGCTACAACAGGGGTCGGAACACTGAAGCTTTCTTT. Translated: CASSYNRGRNTEAFF. The full variable domain, completed using reference TRBV5-1 and TRBJ1-1, is KAGVTQTPRYLIKTRGQQVTLSCSPISGHRSVSWYQQTPGQGLQFLFEYFSETQRNKGNFPGRFSGRQFSNSRSEMNVSTLELGDSALYLCASSYNRGRNTEAFFGQGTRLTVV.

This clone was picked up one time. The chain is built from TRBV25-1 and TRBJ2-6; 7 bases match TRBD1. This CDR3 is 17 amino acids long. Germline V gene sequence: CDR1 MGHDK, CDR2 SYGVNS. Losses at the gene ends were 6 bases for V and 0 bases for J; bases not matched to a gene: 8. The CDR3 nucleotides are TGTGCCAGCAGCCCGACAGGGCCCTTCTCTGGGGCCAACGTCCTGACTTTC. It codes for CASSPTGPFSGANVLTF.

CDR3: CASSSLGQGGTDTQYF. In DNA, the CDR3 is TGTGCCAGCAGTTCACTGGGACAGGGAGGGACAGATACGCAGTATTTT. The chain has TRBV6-6 and TRBJ2-3; 9 nucleotides agree with TRBD1. V was clipped by 4 bases and J by 3 bases; unmatched bases: 8. This CDR3 has 16 amino acids. Germline V gene sequence: CDR1 MNHNY, CDR2 SVGAGI (reference sequence).

The chain joins TRBV5-1 to TRBJ1-3, with unresolved D. The CDR3 extends over 16 amino acids. The V end lost 0 bases, the J end lost 4 bases, and 14 bases lay between the germline ends. Per the germline V gene, CDR1 is SGHRS and CDR2 is YFSETQ. The CDR3 here is CASSLGGPSPGNTIYF. DNA for the CDR3: TGCGCCAGCAGCTTGGGTGGGCCTTCGCCAGGAAACACCATATATTTT. Supplemented by reference TRBV5-1 and TRBJ1-3, the full variable domain reads KAGVTQTPRYLIKTRGQQVTLSCSPISGHRSVSWYQQTPGQGLQFLFEYFSETQRNKGNFPGRFSGRQFSNSRSEMNVSTLELGDSALYLCASSLGGPSPGNTIYFGEGSWLTVV.

In its sample, this clone was seen once. The chain uses TRBV18 and TRBJ1-2; D is uncertain. Germline V gene data show CDR1 as KGHSH and CDR2 as LQKENI. The V end was cut by 5 bases, the J end by 8 bases, with 18 bases between. This CDR3 contains 14 residues. The CDR3 DNA follows: TGTGCCAGCTCAGACCGGGCTGGCGGAGCCGGCTACACCTTC. It translates to CASSDRAGGAGYTF.

With respect to this clone: The identical CDR3 is also encoded by other nucleotide sequences in the sample. The chain uses TRBV19 and TRBJ2-7; no clear D gene. The CDR3 spans 13 residues. CDR1 and CDR2 from the germline V gene are LNHDA and SQIVND (reference sequence). V lost 5 bases and J lost 2, with 10 bases in between. This chain's CDR3 is CASSRTVTYEQYF. The DNA for the CDR3 is TGTGCCAGTAGTCGGACGGTAACCTACGAGCAGTACTTC.

The rearrangement links TRBV6-1 to TRBJ2-7; D remains unclear. V was shortened by 6 bases and J by 5 bases, with 8 bases between the two germline ends. This CDR3 comprises 11 residues. Germline V gives CDR1 MNHNS, CDR2 SASEGT. The CDR3, as DNA: TGTGCCAGCAGCTTCCTGGACGAGCAGTACTTC. As protein: CASSFLDEQYF.

Of note for this clone: At one of its ends the junction is not consistent with the germline gene, which may arise from a read error. The chain has TRBV29-1 and TRBJ2-5; possibly TRBD1 for D (6 bases). The CDR3 consists of 12 residues. Germline-derived CDR1 and CDR2 are SQVTM and ANQGSEA. In nucleotides, the CDR3 is TGCAGCGTAGAAGGACAGCCCGGGACCCAGTACTTC. Translated, it gives CSVEGQPGTQYF. The variable domain in full, completed from reference TRBV29-1 and TRBJ2-5, reads SAVISQKPSRDICQRGTSLTIQCQVDSQVTMMFWYRQQPGQSLTLIATANQGSEATYESGFVIDKFPISRPNLTFSTLTVSNMSPEDSSIYLCSVEGQPGTQYFGPGTRLLVL.

This chain joins TRBV18 and TRBJ2-3; D unresolved. From germline, CDR1 is KGHSH and CDR2 LQKENI. Trimming removed 3 bases from V and 5 bases from J, with 15 bases in between. This CDR3 is built from 15 residues. CDR3 DNA sequence: TGTGCCAGCTCACCTATCCTAGTCCCCGGAGATACGCAGTATTTT. Translated, it gives CASSPILVPGDTQYF.

The chain joins TRBV7-9 to TRBJ2-3, with no clear D. Trimming pared 2 bases from V and 5 bases from J, leaving 8 bases between. The CDR3 loop spans 13 amino acids. Per germline, CDR1 SEHNR and CDR2 FQNEAQ (reference sequence). CDR3 sequence: CASSLQIVDTQYF. The CDR3 nucleotides read TGTGCCAGCAGCTTACAAATCGTAGATACGCAGTATTTT.

CDR3 bases: TGTGCCAGCAGACAAACCGGGACAGGGGGCGCCGAGCAGTACTTC. This translates into CASRQTGTGGAEQYF. The chain recombines TRBV11-2 with TRBJ2-7, with 12 bases fitting TRBD1. Germline V gene lookup returns CDR1 SGHAT and CDR2 FQNNGV. The junction had 9 bases not matched to a gene; V was cut back by 6 bases and J by 6 bases. This CDR3 is built from 15 residues.